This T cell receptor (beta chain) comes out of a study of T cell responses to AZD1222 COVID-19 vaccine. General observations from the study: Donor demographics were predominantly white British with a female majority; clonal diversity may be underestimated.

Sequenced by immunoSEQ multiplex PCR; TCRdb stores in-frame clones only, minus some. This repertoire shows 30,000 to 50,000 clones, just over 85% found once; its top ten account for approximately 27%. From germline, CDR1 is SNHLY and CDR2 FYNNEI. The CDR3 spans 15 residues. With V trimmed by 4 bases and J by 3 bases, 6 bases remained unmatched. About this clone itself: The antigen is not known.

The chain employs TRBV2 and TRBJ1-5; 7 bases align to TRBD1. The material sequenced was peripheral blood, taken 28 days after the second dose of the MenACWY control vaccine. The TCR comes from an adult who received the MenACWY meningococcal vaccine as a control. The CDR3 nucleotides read TGTGCCAGCAGTGCTGGGGGACAGCACAATCAGCCCCAGCATTTT. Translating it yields CASSAGGQHNQPQHF.